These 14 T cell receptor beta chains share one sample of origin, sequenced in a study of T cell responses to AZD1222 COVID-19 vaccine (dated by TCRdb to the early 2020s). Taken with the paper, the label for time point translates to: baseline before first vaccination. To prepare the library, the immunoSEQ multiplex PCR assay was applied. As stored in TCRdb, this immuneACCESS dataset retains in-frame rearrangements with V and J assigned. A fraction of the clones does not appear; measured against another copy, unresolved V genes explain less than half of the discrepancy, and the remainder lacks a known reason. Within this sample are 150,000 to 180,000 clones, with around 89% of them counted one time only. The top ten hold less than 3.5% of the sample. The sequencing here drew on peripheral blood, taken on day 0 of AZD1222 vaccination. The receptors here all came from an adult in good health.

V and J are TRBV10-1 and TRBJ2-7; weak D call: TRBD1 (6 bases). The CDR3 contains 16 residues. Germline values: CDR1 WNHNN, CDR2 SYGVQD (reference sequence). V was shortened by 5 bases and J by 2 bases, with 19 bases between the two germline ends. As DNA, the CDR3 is TGCGCCAGCAGTACCCCTCGGGACACCTTACCCTACGAGCAGTACTTC. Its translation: CASSTPRDTLPYEQYF.

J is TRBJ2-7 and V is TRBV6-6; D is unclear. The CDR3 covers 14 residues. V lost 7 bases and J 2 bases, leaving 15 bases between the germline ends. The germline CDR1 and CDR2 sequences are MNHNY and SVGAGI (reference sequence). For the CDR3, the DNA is TGTGCCAGCAACCAGGACGGTACCACCTACGAGCAGTACTTC. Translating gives CASNQDGTTYEQYF.

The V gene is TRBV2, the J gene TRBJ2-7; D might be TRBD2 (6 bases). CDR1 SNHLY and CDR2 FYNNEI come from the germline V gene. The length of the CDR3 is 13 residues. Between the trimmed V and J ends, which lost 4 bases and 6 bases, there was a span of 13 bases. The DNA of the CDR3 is TGTGCCAGCAGTGGTAACCCCGGGGGCGAGCAGTACTTC. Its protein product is CASSGNPGGEQYF.

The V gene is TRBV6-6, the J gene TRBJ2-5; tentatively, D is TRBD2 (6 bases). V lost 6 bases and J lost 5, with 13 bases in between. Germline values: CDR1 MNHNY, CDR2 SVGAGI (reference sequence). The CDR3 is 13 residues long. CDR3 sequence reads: CASRPGGGETQYF. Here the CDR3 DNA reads TGTGCCAGCAGGCCCGGGGGTGGGGAGACCCAGTACTTC.

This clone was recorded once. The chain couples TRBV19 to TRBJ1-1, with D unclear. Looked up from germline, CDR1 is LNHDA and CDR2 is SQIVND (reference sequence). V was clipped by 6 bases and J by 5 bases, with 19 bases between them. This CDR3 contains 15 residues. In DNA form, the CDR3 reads TGTGCCAGTAGCCTACAACAAGGCGCACCGACTGAAGCTTTCTTT. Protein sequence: CASSLQQGAPTEAFF. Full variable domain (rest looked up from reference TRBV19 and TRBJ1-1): DGGITQSPKYLFRKEGQNVTLSCEQNLNHDAMYWYRQDPGQGLRLIYYSQIVNDFQKGDIAEGYSVSREKKESFPLTVTSAQKNPTAFYLCASSLQQGAPTEAFFGQGTRLTVV.

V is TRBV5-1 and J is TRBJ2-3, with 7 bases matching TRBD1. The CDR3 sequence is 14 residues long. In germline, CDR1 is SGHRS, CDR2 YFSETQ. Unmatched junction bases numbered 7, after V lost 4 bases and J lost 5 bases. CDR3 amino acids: CASSKGQNGDTQYF. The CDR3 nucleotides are TGCGCCAGCAGCAAGGGACAGAATGGAGATACGCAGTATTTT.

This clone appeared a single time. The CDR3 DNA follows: TGTGCCAGCAGTGATGTTGATTTCCCCTATGGCTACACCTTC. It codes for CASSDVDFPYGYTF. The gene calls are TRBV25-1 and TRBJ1-2; D call uncertain. V was cut by 3 bases and J by 4 bases, with 12 bases left in between. This CDR3 comprises 14 residues. Germline V lookup: CDR1 MGHDK, CDR2 SYGVNS.

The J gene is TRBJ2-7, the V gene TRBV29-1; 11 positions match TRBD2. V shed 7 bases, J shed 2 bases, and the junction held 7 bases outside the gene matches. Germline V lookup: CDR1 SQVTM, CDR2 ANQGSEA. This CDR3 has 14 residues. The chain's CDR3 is CSALGTSGAYEQYF. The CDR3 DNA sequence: TGCAGCGCCCTAGGGACTAGCGGAGCCTACGAGCAGTACTTC.

The CDR3 loop reads CASSLDRGYGELFF. CDR3 coding DNA: TGCGCCAGCAGCTTAGATAGGGGCTACGGGGAGCTGTTTTTT. The chain links TRBV5-1 to TRBJ2-2, with D possibly matching TRBD1 (5 bases). V lost 2 bases and J lost 7, with 12 bases in between. CDR1 and CDR2 from the germline V gene are SGHRS and YFSETQ. This CDR3 region has 14 residues. Supplemented by reference TRBV5-1 and TRBJ2-2, the full variable domain reads KAGVTQTPRYLIKTRGQQVTLSCSPISGHRSVSWYQQTPGQGLQFLFEYFSETQRNKGNFPGRFSGRQFSNSRSEMNVSTLELGDSALYLCASSLDRGYGELFFGEGSRLTVL.

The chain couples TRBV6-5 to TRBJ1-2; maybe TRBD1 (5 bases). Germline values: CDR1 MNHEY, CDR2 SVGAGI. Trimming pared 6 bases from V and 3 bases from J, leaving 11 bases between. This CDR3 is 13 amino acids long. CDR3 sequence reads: CASRGPGDYGYTF. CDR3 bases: TGTGCCAGCAGGGGACCGGGTGACTATGGCTACACCTTC.

CDR3 in amino acids: CASSLNRGGYGYTF. The CDR3 nucleotides are TGTGCCAGCAGCCTAAACCGGGGAGGCTATGGCTACACCTTC. The chain combines TRBV7-2 with TRBJ1-2; D unclear. The CDR3 spans 14 residues. Germline CDR1 SGHTA, CDR2 FQGNSA. V shed 5 bases and J shed 4 bases, with 14 bases lying between them.

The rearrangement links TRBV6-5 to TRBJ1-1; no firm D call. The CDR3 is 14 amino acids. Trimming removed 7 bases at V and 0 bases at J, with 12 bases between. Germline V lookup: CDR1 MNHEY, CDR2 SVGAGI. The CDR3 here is CASTIDNLNTEAFF. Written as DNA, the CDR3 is TGTGCCAGCACCATAGACAACTTGAACACTGAAGCTTTCTTT.

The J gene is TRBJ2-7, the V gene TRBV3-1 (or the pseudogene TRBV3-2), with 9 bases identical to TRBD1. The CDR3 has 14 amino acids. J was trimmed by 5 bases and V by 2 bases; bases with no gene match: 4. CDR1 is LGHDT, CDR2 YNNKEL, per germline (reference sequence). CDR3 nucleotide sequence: TGTGCCAGCAGCCAAAGCGGGACAGGGAACGAGCAGTACTTC. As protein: CASSQSGTGNEQYF.

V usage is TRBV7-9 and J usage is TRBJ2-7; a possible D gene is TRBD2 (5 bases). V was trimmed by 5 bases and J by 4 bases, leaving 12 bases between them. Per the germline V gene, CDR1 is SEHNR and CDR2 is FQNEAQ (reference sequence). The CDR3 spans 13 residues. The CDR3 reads CASSPWTVYEQYF. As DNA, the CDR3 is TGTGCCAGCAGCCCGTGGACTGTATACGAGCAGTACTTC.